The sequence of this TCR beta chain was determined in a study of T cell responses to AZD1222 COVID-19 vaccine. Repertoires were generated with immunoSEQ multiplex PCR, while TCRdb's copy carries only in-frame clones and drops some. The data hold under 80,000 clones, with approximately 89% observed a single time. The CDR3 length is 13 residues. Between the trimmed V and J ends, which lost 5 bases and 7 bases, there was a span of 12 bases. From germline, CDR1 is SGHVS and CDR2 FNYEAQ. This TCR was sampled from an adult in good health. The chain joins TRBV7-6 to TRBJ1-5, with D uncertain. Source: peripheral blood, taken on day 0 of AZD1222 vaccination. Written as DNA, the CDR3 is TGTGCCAGCAGCGGCACCCATGAACAGCCCCAGCATTTT. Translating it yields CASSGTHEQPQHF. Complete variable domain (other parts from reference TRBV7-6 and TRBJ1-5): GAGVSQSPRYKVTKRGQDVALRCDPISGHVSLYWYRQALGQGPEFLTYFNYEAQQDKSGLPNDRFSAERPEGSISTLTIQRTEQRDSAMYRCASSGTHEQPQHFGDGTRLSIL.